A single T cell receptor beta chain is shown here with its context. These data belong to a study of cytomegalovirus exposure and HLA in healthy donors. Repertoires were generated with immunoSEQ multiplex PCR, while TCRdb's copy carries only in-frame clones and drops some. The sample carries over 150,000 clones, 65% to 90% recorded once. The V gene end was trimmed by 8 bases and the J gene end by 2 bases; junction bases not matched to a gene: 18. CDR3 length: 17 amino acids. CDR1 and CDR2 from the germline V gene are MGHDK and SYGVNS. The V and J genes are TRBV25-1 and TRBJ2-7; 7 bases are shared with TRBD1. The source material was PBMCs. The receptor comes from a man between 18 and 35 years old in good health and CMV-seropositive. The DNA of the CDR3 is TGTGCCAGCTCCTCCCCTTACCGGGACAGCATTACCTACGAGCAGTACTTC. Residues: CASSSPYRDSITYEQYF.